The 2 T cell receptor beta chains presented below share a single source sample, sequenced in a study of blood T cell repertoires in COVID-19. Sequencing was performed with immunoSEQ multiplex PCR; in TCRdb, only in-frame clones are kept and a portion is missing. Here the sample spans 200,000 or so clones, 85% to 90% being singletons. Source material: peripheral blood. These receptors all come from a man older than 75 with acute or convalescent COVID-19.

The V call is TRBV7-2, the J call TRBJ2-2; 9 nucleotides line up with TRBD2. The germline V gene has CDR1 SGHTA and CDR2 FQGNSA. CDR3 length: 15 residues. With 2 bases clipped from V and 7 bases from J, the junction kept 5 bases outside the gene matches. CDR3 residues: CASSLRQLAGGELFF. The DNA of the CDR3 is TGTGCCAGCAGCTTACGTCAACTAGCGGGCGGGGAGCTGTTTTTT.

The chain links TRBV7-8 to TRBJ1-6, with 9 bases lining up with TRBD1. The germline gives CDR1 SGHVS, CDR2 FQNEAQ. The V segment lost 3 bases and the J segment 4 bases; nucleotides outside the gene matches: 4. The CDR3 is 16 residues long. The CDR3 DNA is TGTGCCAGCAGCTTCGGACAGGGGCCGTATAATTCACCCCTCCACTTT. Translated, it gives CASSFGQGPYNSPLHF.